The entry below gives a single T cell receptor beta chain sequence along with its context. This sample is drawn from a study of beta chain features in type 1 diabetes. CDR3 length: 12 residues. The V end lost 4 bases, the J end lost 5 bases, and 11 bases lay between the germline ends. The germline V gene has CDR1 SQVTM and CDR2 ANQGSEA. Purity (above 98%) was reached by all sorted populations. Expressed TCRB transcripts were sequenced because the isolated RNA had all been reverse transcribed beforehand. The table came from immunoSEQ multiplex PCR; TCRdb's copy has only in-frame clones and leaves some out. The sample lists over 300,000 clones, 6.5% to 10% occurring once.

What was sequenced was central memory CD4+ T cells from blood. The sequence came from a woman aged 18-29 years in good health. The chain employs TRBV29-1 and TRBJ2-5, with a possible D match to TRBD2 (5 bases). The CDR3 protein is CSVAVRGETQYF. In DNA, the CDR3 is TGCAGCGTTGCGGTCCGAGGGGAGACCCAGTACTTC. Full variable domain (rest looked up from reference TRBV29-1 and TRBJ2-5): SAVISQKPSRDICQRGTSLTIQCQVDSQVTMMFWYRQQPGQSLTLIATANQGSEATYESGFVIDKFPISRPNLTFSTLTVSNMSPEDSSIYLCSVAVRGETQYFGPGTRLLVL.